This paragraph reports one T cell receptor beta chain. The data stem from a study of blood T cell repertoires in COVID-19. Across the study: T cells, B-cell-depleted T cells, or PBMCs supplied cDNA or gDNA.

Germline CDR1 LNHDA, CDR2 SQIVND (reference sequence). The CDR3 is 14 residues long. Between the trimmed V and J ends, which lost 7 bases and 0 bases, there was a span of 12 bases. Repertoires were generated with immunoSEQ multiplex PCR, while TCRdb's copy carries only in-frame clones and drops some. The data show 170,000 or so clones, around nine tenths seen once. The sequencing sample was made of peripheral blood. The gene calls are TRBV19 and TRBJ1-1; D may be TRBD1 (6 bases). This clonotype was sampled from a woman between 70 and 85 years old with COVID-19, enrolled during active disease. The CDR3 spells CASNTGRVNTEAFF. The DNA for the CDR3 is TGTGCCAGTAATACAGGGCGCGTGAACACTGAAGCTTTCTTT.